The T cell receptor (beta chain) described here comes from a study of cytomegalovirus exposure and HLA in healthy donors. Primers included in the PCR were 60 Vbeta and 13 Jbeta primers. Clones were sequenced by immunoSEQ multiplex PCR, and TCRdb holds only the in-frame ones, with some missing. This table holds roughly 80,000 clones, roughly 74% found once. Trimming took 5 bases from V and 1 from J, leaving 14 bases between them. The CDR3 length is 15 residues. CDR1 is MDHEN, CDR2 SYDVKM, per germline. This clonotype was obtained from a woman aged 45 to 65 in good health and CMV-seropositive. The chain uses TRBV28 and TRBJ1-2, with D possibly TRBD1 on 5 matching bases. The source material was PBMCs. CDR3 sequence reads: CASSPRRDSNYGYTF. CDR3 DNA sequence: TGTGCCAGCAGTCCGAGACGCGACAGTAACTATGGCTACACCTTC.